This T cell receptor (beta chain) was identified during a study of immune evolution from preneoplasia to lung adenocarcinoma. TCRdb's table, derived via immunoSEQ multiplex PCR, lists solely in-frame clones and lacks some. The table records around 7,000 clones, just under 75% of them present only once. This clone was found a few times. Patients had resection in Japan or China between the mid-2010s and the late 2010s. H&E slides confirmed each diagnosis, reviewed by two pathologists independently. Premalignant or tumor cells were enriched by macro-dissection after pathologic assessment. The trim removed 8 bases at V and 1 base at J, leaving 10 bases unmatched. The V gene's germline CDR1 is SQVTM and CDR2 ANQGSEA. The CDR3 has 14 amino acids.

Sequencing was performed on FFPE atypical adenomatous hyperplasia tissue from the lung. Sample subset: atypical adenomatous hyperplasia (AAH), lung preneoplasia. The chain is built from TRBV29-1 and TRBJ1-1, with 7 bases that match TRBD1. The sequence derives from a donor of 70 years or more with lung adenocarcinoma. Some clones in this sample may be carry-over from other donors' samples. This CDR3 is CSCFVGGANTEAFF. The DNA of the CDR3 is TGCAGCTGTTTTGTAGGGGGCGCGAACACTGAAGCTTTCTTT.